This T cell receptor beta chain was obtained from a study of shared T cell receptors in the human thymus. Data came from immunoSEQ multiplex PCR; TCRdb stores just in-frame clones and leaves some out. The data hold hundreds of thousands of clones, with approximately 90% observed a single time. The CDR3 totals 16 residues. The germline V gene has CDR1 ENHRY and CDR2 SYGVKD. The V gene end was trimmed by 5 bases and the J gene end by 0 bases; junction bases not matched to a gene: 10. Another study also made use of these data, one on human thymus T cells. According to that study: Resections removed during corrective heart surgery provided the thymus tissue used. There were highly overlapping thymic repertoires among unrelated individuals, as related research reported.

Sequencing input: thymocytes. The clonotype comes from a boy less than two years old with a congenital heart defect. The chain couples TRBV10-3 to TRBJ2-7, with TRBD1 matching over 7 bases. The CDR3 DNA is TGTGCCATCAGTAGCCCCGGACAGGTGATCTCCTACGAGCAGTACTTC. This translates into CAISSPGQVISYEQYF.